Listed here are 2 T cell receptor beta chains from one sample, sequenced in a study of T cells expressing NK-cell markers. From the 5' RACE reads, TCRdb lists one entry per CDR3 protein and no DNA. The sample has fewer than 550,000 distinct CDR3 sequences. Sequencing was carried out using blood T cells: a sorted CD56 or NKG2C T cell subset, CD4+ or CD8+ T cells, or bulk PBMC T cells (not recorded which). These receptor sequences come from a woman aged 45-65 years in good health.

The V and J genes are TRBV6-5 and TRBJ2-7; the TCRdb call, TRBD1, lacks DNA for checking. The CDR3 loop spans 15 amino acids. Germline-derived CDR1 and CDR2 are MNHEY and SVGAGI. Here the CDR3 reads CASSYSSGGDYEQYF.

The genes are TRBV28 and TRBJ1-5; the D gene TCRdb calls, TRBD1, cannot be checked with no DNA. Germline CDR1 and CDR2: MDHEN and SYDVKM. This CDR3 spans 18 amino acids. The CDR3 protein is CASSESNTQGSANQPQHF.